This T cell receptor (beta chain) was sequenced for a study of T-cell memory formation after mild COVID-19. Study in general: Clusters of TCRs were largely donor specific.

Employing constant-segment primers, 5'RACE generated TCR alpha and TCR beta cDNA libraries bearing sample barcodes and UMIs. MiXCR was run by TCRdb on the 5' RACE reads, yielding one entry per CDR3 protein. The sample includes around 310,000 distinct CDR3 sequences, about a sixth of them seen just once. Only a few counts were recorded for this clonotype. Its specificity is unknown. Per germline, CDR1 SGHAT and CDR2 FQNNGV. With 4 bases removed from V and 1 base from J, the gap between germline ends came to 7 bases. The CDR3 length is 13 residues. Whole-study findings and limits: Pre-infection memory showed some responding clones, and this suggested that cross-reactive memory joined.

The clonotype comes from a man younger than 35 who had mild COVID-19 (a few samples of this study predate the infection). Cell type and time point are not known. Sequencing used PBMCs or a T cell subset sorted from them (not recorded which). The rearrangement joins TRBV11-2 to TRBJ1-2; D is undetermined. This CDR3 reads CASSSPLNYGYTF. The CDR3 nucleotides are TGTGCCAGCAGCTCTCCCCTTAACTATGGCTACACCTTC.